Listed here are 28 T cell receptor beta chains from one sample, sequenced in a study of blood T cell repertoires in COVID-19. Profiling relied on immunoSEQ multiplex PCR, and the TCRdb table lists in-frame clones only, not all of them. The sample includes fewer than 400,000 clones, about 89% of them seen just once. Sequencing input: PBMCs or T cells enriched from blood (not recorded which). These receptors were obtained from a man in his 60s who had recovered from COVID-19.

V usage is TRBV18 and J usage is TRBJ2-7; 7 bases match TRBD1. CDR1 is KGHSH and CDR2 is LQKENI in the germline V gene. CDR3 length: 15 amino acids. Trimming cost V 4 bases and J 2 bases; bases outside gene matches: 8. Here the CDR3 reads CASSRPGGKTYEQYF. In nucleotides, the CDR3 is TGTGCCAGCTCACGGCCAGGGGGAAAGACCTACGAGCAGTACTTC.

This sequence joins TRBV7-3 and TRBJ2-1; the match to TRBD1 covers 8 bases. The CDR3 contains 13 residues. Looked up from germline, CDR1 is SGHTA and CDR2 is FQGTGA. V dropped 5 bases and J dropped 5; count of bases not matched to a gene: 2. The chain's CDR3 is CASSPDRDNEQFF. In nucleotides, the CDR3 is TGTGCCAGCAGCCCGGACAGGGACAATGAGCAGTTCTTC.

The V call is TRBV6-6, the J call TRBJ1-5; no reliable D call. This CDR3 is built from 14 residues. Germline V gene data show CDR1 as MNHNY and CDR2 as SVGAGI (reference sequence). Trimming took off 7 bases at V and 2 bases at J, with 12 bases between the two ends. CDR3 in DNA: TGTGCCAGCACCCTTTCCGAGGGCAATCAGCCCCAGCATTTT. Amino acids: CASTLSEGNQPQHF.

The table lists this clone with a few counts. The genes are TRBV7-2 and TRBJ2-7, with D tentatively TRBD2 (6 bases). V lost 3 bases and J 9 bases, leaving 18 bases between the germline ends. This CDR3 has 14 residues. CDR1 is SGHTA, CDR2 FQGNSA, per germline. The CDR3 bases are TGTGCCAGCAGCTTCGCGGGGACCGATACTGGGCAGTACTTC. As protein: CASSFAGTDTGQYF.

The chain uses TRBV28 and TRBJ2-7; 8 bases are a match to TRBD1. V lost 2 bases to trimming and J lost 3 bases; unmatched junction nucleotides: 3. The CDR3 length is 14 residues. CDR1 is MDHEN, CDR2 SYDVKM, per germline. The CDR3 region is CASSLTGGNYEQYF. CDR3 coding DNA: TGTGCCAGCAGTTTAACAGGGGGGAACTACGAGCAGTACTTC.

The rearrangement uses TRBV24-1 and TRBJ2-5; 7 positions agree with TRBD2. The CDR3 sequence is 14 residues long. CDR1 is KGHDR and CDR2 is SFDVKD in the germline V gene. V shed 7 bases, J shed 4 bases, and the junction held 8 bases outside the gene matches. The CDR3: CATSSGTNPETQYF. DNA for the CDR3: TGTGCCACCAGCTCCGGGACTAACCCAGAGACCCAGTACTTC.

The CDR3 coding sequence is TGTGCCAGCAGCTTCTCTCGAGCCTGGGACAGGGGGTCTGGAAACACCATATATTTT. Amino acid sequence: CASSFSRAWDRGSGNTIYF. V usage is TRBV2 and J usage is TRBJ1-3; TRBD1 matches at 11 bases. The CDR3 contains 19 residues. The V segment lost 6 bases and the J segment 1 base; nucleotides outside the gene matches: 14. Germline lookup yields CDR1 SNHLY and CDR2 FYNNEI.

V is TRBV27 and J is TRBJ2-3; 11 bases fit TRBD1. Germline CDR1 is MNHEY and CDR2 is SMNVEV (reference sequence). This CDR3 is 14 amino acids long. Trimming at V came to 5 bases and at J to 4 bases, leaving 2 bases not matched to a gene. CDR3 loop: CASSPGQGADTQYF. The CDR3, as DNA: TGTGCCAGCAGTCCGGGACAGGGGGCAGATACGCAGTATTTT.

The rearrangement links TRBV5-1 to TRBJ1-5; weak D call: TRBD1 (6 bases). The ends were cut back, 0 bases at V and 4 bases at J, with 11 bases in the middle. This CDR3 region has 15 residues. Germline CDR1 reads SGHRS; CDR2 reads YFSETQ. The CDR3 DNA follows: TGCGCCAGCAGCTTGGTGGGGGCACCAAATCAGCCCCAGCATTTT. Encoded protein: CASSLVGAPNQPQHF.

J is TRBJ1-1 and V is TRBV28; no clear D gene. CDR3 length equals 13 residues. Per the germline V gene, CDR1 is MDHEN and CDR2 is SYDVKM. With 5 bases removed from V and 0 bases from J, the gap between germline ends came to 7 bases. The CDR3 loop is CASSRTLNTEAFF. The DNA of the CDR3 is TGTGCCAGCAGTCGTACATTGAACACTGAAGCTTTCTTT.

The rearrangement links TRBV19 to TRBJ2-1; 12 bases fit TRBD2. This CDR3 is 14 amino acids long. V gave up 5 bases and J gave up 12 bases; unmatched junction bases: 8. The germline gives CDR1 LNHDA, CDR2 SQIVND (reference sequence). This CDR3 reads CASSGLAGPEWQFF. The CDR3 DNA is TGTGCCAGTAGTGGACTAGCGGGGCCGGAGTGGCAGTTCTTC.

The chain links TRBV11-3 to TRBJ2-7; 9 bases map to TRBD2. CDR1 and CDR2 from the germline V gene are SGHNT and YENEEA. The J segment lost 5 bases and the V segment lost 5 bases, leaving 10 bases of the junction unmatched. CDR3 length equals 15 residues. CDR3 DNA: TGTGCCAGCAGCCAGGGACTAGCCCCGAGAAACGAGCAGTACTTC. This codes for CASSQGLAPRNEQYF. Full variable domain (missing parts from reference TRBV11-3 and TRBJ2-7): EAGVVQSPRYKIIEKKQPVAFWCNPISGHNTLYWYLQNLGQGPELLIRYENEEAVDDSQLPKDRFSAERLKGVDSTLKIQPAELGDSAVYLCASSQGLAPRNEQYFGPGTRLTVT.

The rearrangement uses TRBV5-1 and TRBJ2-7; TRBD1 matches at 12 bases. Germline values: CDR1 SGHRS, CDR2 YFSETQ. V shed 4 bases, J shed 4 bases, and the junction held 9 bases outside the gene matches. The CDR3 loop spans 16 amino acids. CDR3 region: CASSPIGTGGLYEQYF. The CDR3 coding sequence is TGCGCCAGCAGCCCTATCGGGACAGGGGGCTTGTACGAGCAGTACTTC.

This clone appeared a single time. This CDR3 reads CASSINGDSGNTIYF. CDR3 nucleotides: TGTGCCAGTAGTATCAACGGGGACTCTGGAAACACCATATATTTT. The genes are TRBV19 and TRBJ1-3, with D uncertain. The CDR3 covers 15 residues. V lost 3 bases and J lost 0, with 9 bases in between. Germline V lookup: CDR1 LNHDA, CDR2 SQIVND (reference sequence).

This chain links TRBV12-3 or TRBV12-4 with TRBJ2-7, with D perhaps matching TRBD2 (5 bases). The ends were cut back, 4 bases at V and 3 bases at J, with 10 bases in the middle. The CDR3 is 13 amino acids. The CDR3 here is CASSSMTNYEQYF. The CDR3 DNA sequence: TGTGCCAGCAGTTCAATGACTAACTACGAGCAGTACTTC.

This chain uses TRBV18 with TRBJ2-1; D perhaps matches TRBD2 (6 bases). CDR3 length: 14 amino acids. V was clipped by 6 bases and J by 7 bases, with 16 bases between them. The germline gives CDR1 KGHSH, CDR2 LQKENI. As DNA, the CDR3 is TGTGCCAGCTCCCAGGAACTAGCTGGTAATGAGCAGTTCTTC. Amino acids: CASSQELAGNEQFF.

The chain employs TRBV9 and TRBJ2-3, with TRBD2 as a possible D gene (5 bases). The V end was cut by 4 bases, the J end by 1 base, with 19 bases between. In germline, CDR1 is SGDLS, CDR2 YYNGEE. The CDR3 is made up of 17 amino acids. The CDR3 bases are TGTGCCAGCAGCCCCTCGCGGGTCTTTAGCCGCACAGATACGCAGTATTTT. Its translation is CASSPSRVFSRTDTQYF.

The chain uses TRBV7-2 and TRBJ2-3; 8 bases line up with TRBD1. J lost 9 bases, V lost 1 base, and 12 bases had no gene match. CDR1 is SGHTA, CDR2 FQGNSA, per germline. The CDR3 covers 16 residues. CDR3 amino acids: CASSLGGGQGLSTQYF. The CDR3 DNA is TGTGCCAGCAGCTTAGGGGGCGGACAGGGCCTCAGCACGCAGTATTTT.

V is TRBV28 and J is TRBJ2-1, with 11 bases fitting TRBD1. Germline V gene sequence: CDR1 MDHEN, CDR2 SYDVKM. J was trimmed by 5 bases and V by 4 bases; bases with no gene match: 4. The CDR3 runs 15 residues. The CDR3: CASSYLDRGHNEQFF. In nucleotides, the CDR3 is TGTGCCAGCAGTTACCTGGACAGGGGGCACAATGAGCAGTTCTTC.

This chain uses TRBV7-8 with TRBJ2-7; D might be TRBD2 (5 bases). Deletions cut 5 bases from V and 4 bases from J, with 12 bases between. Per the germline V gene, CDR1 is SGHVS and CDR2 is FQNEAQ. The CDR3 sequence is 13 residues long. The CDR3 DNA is TGTGCCAGCAGCATTAGCGTACCTTACGAGCAGTACTTC. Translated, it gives CASSISVPYEQYF.

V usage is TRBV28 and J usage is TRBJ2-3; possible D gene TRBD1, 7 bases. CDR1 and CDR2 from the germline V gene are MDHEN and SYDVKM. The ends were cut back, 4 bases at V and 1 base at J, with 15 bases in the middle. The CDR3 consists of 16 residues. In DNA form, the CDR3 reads TGTGCCAGCAGTTCACCTCAGGGGGAGGGCACAGATACGCAGTATTTT. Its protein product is CASSSPQGEGTDTQYF.

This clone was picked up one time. CDR3 nucleotides: TGTGCCAGCAGTGAAGGGAGGGGAAACTACGAGCAGTACTTC. Translation gives CASSEGRGNYEQYF. V gene TRBV2 combines with J gene TRBJ2-7; D perhaps matches TRBD2 (6 bases). Trimming removed 1 base from V and 3 bases from J, with 10 bases in between. CDR3 size: 14 residues. Germline V lookup: CDR1 SNHLY, CDR2 FYNNEI.

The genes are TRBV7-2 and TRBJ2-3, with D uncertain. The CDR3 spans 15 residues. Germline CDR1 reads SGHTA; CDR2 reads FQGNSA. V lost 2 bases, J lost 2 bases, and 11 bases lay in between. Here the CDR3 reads CASSLKKSATDTQYF. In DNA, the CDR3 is TGTGCCAGCAGCTTAAAGAAAAGCGCCACAGATACGCAGTATTTT. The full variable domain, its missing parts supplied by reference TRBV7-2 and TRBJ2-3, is GAGVSQSPSNKVTEKGKDVELRCDPISGHTALYWYRQSLGQGLEFLIYFQGNSAPDKSGLPSDRFSAERTGGSVSTLTIQRTQQEDSAVYLCASSLKKSATDTQYFGPGTRLTVL.

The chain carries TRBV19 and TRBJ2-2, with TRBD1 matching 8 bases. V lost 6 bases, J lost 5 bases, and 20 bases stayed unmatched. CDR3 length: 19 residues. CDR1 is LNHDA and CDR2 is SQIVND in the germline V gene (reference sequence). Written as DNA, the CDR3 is TGTGCCAGTAGGTCCCCGGGACAGGTCCTTTCGGGCTTAACCGGGGAGCTGTTTTTT. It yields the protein CASRSPGQVLSGLTGELFF.

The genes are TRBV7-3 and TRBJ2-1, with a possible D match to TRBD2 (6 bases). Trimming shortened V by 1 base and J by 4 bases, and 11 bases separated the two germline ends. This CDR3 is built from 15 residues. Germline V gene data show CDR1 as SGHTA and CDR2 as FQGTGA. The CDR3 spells CASSLILASYNEQFF. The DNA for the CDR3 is TGTGCCAGCAGCTTAATCCTAGCGTCTTACAATGAGCAGTTCTTC.

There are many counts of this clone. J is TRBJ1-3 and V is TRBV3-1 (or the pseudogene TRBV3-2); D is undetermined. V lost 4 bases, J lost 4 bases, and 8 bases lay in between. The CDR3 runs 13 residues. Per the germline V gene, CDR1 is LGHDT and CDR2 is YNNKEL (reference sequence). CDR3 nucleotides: TGTGCCAGCAGCCCCACTCCGGGAAACACCATATATTTT. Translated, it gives CASSPTPGNTIYF.

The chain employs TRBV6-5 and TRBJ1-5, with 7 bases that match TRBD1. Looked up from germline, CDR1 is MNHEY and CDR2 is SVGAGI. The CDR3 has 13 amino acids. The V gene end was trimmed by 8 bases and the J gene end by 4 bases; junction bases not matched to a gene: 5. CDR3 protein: CASGLDRNQPQHF. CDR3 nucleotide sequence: TGTGCCAGCGGACTGGACAGGAATCAGCCCCAGCATTTT.

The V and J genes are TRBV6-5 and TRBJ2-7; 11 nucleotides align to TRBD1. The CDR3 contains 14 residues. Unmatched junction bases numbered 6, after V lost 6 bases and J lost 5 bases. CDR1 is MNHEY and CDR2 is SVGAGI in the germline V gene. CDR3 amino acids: CASSLRTGGDEQYF. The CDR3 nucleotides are TGTGCCAGCAGCCTGAGGACAGGGGGCGACGAGCAGTACTTC.